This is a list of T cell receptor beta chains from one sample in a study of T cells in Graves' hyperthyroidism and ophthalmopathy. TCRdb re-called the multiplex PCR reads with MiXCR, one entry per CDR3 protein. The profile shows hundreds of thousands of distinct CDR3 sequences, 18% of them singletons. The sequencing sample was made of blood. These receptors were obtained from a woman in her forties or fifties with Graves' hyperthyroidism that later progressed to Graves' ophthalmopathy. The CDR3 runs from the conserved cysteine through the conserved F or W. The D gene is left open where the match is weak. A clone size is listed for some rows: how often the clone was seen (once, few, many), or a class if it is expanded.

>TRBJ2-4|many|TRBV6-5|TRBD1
TGTGCCAGCAGTTACTCGATAATAGGGACAGGAGAAGGGAGAGTCAACATTCAGTACTTC
CASSYSIIGTGEGRVNIQYF
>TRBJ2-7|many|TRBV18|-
TGTGCCAGCTCACCACCGGTCGGGACCGTTACCTACGAGCAGTACTTC
CASSPPVGTVTYEQYF
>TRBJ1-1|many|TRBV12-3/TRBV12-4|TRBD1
TGTGCCAGCAGCAACCTTGGACAGGGGGGAACTGAAGCTTTCTTT
CASSNLGQGGTEAFF
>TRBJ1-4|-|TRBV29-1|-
TGCAGCGTTGAGGACAGCTTTAATGAAAAACTGTTTTTT
CSVEDSFNEKLFF
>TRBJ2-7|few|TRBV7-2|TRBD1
TGTGCCAGCAGCTTCATGGCAGGGGGCATATACGAGCAGTACTTC
CASSFMAGGIYEQYF
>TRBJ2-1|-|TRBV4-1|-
TGCGCCAGCAGCCAAGTTGGGCCTCCGCGGGATGAGCAGTTCTTC
CASSQVGPPRDEQFF
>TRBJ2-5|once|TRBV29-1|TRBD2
TGCAGCGTTGAAGATCGGGGGGTGGAGACCCAGTACTTC
CSVEDRGVETQYF
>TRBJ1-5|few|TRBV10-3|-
TGTGCCATCAGTGAGTCGACAACAGGAGTCAATCAGCCCCAGCATTTT
CAISESTTGVNQPQHF
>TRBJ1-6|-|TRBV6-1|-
TGTGCCAGCAACCGGGGCATTGAGAATTCACCCCTCCACTTT
CASNRGIENSPLHF
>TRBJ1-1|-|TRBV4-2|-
TGTGCCAGCAGCCCACAAGGACCGGGAGGAGCTTTCTTT
CASSPQGPGGAFF
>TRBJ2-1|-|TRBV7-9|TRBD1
TGTGCCAGCAGCGTCAGGGGGAATGAGCAGTTCTTC
CASSVRGNEQFF
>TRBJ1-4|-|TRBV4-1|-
TGCGCCAGCAGCCAAGTTCCAGGGGATAATGAAAAACTGTTTTTT
CASSQVPGDNEKLFF
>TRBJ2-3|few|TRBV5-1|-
TGCGCCAGCAGCTTGTTGGGCAGCTCCTCCACAGATACGCAGTATTTT
CASSLLGSSSTDTQYF
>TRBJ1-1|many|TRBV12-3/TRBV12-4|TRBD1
TGTGCCAGCCGGGACAGCTTGAACACTGAAGCTTTCTTT
CASRDSLNTEAFF
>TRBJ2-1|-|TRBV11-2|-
TGTGCCAGCAGCTTTAGCCTCGGGAGCCAGTATGAGCAGTTCTTC
CASSFSLGSQYEQFF
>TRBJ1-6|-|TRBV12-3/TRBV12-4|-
TGTGCCAGCAGTGTCTCCTATAATTCACCCCTCCACTTT
CASSVSYNSPLHF
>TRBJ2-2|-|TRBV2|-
TGTGCCAGCAGTGAGAGTCGACTCAACACCGGGGAGCTGTTTTTT
CASSESRLNTGELFF
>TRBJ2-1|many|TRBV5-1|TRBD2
TGCGCCAGCAGCTCCTTACTAGCGGGGCGGATCAATGAGCAGTTCTTC
CASSSLLAGRINEQFF
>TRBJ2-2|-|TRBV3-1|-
TGTGCCAGCAGCCAAGGGACCCTATTCGGGGAGCTGTTTTTT
CASSQGTLFGELFF
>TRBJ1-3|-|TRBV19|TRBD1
TGTGCCACTACTCGGACAGGGGCGACTTCTGGAAACACCATATATTTT
CATTRTGATSGNTIYF
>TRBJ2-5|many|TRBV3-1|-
TGTGCCAGCAGCTATGTATCGGGTTACCAAGAGACCCAGTACTTC
CASSYVSGYQETQYF
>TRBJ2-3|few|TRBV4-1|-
TGCGCCAGCAGCCAAGTGGGATCTGGGGATACGCAGTATTTT
CASSQVGSGDTQYF
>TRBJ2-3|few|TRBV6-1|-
TGTGCCAGCAGTCCCCGAAAAGGGTCAGATACGCAGTATTTT
CASSPRKGSDTQYF
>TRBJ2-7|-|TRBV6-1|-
TGTGCCAGCAGGGTGGACAGAACCTACGAGCAGTACTTC
CASRVDRTYEQYF
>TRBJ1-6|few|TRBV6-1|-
TGTGCCAGCAGTCCCTATCCAGGGGCAAATTCACCCCTCCACTTT
CASSPYPGANSPLHF
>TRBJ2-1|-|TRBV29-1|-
TGCAGCGTCGCAGGGGAAAATGAGCAGTTCTTC
CSVAGENEQFF
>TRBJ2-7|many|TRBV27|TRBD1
TGTGCCAGCAGTCTCGGACAGGGAAAGTTCTACGAGCAGTACTTC
CASSLGQGKFYEQYF
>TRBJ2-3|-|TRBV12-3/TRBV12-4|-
TGTGCCAGCAGTTTAGGGTGGGGCACAGATACGCAGTATTTT
CASSLGWGTDTQYF
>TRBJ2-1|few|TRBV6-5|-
TGTGCCAGCAGTTACTCAAGTATTCAAAATGAGCAGTTCTTC
CASSYSSIQNEQFF
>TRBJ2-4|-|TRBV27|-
TGTGCCAGCAGGGACAGCGCTCTTATAGCCAAAAACATTCAGTACTTC
CASRDSALIAKNIQYF
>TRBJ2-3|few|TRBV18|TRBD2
TGTGCCAGCTCTCCCGGGACTATAAGCACAGATACGCAGTATTTT
CASSPGTISTDTQYF
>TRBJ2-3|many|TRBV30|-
TGTGCCCAAAGACGAGAAATAGATACGCAGTATTTT
CAQRREIDTQYF
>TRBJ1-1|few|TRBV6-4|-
TGTGCCAGCAGTGACGGTGTGGGCACTGAAGCTTTCTTT
CASSDGVGTEAFF
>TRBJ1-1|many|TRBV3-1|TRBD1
TGTGCCAGCAGCCAAGATGGGACAGGGGGTCGGGCTGAAGCTTTCTTT
CASSQDGTGGRAEAFF
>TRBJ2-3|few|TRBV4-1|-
TGCGCCAGCAGCCGGTGGGAAGGGACATCGCCTAGCACAGATACGCAGTATTTT
CASSRWEGTSPSTDTQYF
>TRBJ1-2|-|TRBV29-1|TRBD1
TGCAGCGTTGAAGGGGGGCAGGGGGTAAACTATGGCTACACCTTC
CSVEGGQGVNYGYTF
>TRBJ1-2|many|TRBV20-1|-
TGCAGTGCTAGAGCCCCAGACAGGACCCCGCCTCTCTATGGCTACACCTTC
CSARAPDRTPPLYGYTF
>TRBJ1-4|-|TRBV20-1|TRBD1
TGCAGTGCTAGAGGACAGGGGCGTGAAAAACTGTTTTTT
CSARGQGREKLFF
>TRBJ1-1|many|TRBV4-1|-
TGCGCCAGCAGCCAAACCGACGTAAGAACTGAAGCTTTCTTT
CASSQTDVRTEAFF
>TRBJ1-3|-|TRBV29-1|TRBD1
TGCAGCGTGGGGACAGGGGGCTTGGACCCCTCTGGAAACACCATATATTTT
CSVGTGGLDPSGNTIYF
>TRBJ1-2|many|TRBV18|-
TGTGCCAGCTCACCAAGTGGGGGGACCTATGGCTACACCTTC
CASSPSGGTYGYTF
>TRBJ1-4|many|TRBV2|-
TGTGCCAGCAGTGTCGACAGCGGAGCTAATGAAAAACTGTTTTTT
CASSVDSGANEKLFF
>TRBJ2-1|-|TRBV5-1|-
TGCGCCAGCAGCTTGACGGATAACAATGAGCAGTTCTTC
CASSLTDNNEQFF
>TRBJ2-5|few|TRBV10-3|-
TGTGCCATAAGGGAAGAGTACCAAGAGACCCAGTACTTC
CAIREEYQETQYF
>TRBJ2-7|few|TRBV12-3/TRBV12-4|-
TGTGCCAGCAGTTTATACGGGGTCGGCGAGCAGTACTTC
CASSLYGVGEQYF
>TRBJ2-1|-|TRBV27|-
TGTGCCAGCAGTTATCAGGATAGCTCCTACAATGAGCAGTTCTTC
CASSYQDSSYNEQFF
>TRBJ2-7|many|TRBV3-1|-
TGTGCCAGCAGCCAAGAACGGCAGACCTACGAGCAGTACTTC
CASSQERQTYEQYF